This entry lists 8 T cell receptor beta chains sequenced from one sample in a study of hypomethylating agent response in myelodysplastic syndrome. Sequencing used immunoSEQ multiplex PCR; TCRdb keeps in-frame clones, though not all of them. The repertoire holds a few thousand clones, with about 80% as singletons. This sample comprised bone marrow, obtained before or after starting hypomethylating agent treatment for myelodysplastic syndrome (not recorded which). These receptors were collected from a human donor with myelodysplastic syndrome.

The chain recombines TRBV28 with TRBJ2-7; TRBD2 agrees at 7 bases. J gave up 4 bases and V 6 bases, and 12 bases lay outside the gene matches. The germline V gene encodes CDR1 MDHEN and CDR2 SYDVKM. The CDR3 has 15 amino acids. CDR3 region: CASSRGRGAGYEQYF. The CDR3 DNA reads TGTGCCAGCAGCCGGGGGAGGGGCGCAGGATACGAGCAGTACTTC.

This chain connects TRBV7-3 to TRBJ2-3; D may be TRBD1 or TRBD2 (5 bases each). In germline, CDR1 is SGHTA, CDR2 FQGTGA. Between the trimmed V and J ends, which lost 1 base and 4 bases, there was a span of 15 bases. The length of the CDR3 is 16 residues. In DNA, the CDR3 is TGTGCCAGCAGCTTAAGGGGACGGGCGCGTTCAGATACGCAGTATTTT. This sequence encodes CASSLRGRARSDTQYF.

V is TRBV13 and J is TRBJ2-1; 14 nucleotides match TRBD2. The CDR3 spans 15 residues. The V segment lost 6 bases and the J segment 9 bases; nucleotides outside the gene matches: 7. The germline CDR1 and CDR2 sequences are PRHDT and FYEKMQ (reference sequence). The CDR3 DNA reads TGTGCCAGCAGGTGGACTAGCGGGGGGTTCGGTGAGCAGTTCTTC. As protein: CASRWTSGGFGEQFF. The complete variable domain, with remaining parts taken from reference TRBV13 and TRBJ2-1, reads AAGVIQSPRHLIKEKRETATLKCYPIPRHDTVYWYQQGPGQDPQFLISFYEKMQSDKGSIPDRFSAQQFSDYHSELNMSSLELGDSALYFCASRWTSGGFGEQFFGPGTRLTVL.

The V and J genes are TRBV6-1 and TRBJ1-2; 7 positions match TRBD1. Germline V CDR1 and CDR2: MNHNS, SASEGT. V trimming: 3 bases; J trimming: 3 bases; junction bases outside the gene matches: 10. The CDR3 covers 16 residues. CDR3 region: CASSEEGAFRYYGYTF. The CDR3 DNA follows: TGTGCCAGCAGTGAGGAGGGGGCATTTCGGTACTATGGCTACACCTTC.

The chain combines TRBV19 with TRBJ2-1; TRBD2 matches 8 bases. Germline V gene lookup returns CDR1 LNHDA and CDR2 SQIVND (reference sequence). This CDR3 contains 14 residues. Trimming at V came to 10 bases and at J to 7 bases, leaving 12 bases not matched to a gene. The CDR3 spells CATKGLERGNEQFF. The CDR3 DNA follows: TGTGCCACTAAGGGACTAGAAAGGGGGAATGAGCAGTTCTTC.

CDR3 DNA: TGCAGTGCTACCGGTCTCAATGAGCAGTTCTTC. It encodes CSATGLNEQFF. The rearrangement links TRBV20-1 to TRBJ2-1; no definite D call. The CDR3 consists of 11 residues. The germline V gene has CDR1 DFQATT and CDR2 SNEGSKA (reference sequence). Trimming cost V 4 bases and J 6 bases, with 7 bases left between them.

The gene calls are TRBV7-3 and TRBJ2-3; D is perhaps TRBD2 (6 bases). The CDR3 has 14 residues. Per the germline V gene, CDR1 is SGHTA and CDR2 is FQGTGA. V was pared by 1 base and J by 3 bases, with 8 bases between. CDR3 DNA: TGTGCCAGCAGCTTAAATAGCGGTACAGATACGCAGTATTTT. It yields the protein CASSLNSGTDTQYF.

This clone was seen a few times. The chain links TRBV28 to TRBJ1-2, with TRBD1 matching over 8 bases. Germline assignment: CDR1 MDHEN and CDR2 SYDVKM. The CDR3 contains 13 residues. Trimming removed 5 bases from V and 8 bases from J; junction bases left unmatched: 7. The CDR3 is CASSTDRGWGYTF. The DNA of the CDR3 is TGTGCCAGCAGTACCGACAGGGGCTGGGGCTACACCTTC.